In its sample, the clone carrying this T cell receptor beta chain was seen many times. Its antigen is not known. This sample is part of a study of identical twins. TCRdb recomputed calls from the 5' RACE reads with MiXCR, one row per CDR3 protein. The top ten hold around 0.98% of the sample, which has hundreds of thousands of distinct CDR3 sequences, more than 6.5% seen once. Findings and caveats of the study: When twins shared out-of-frame alpha sequences, those sequences had excess low generation probability. Among monozygotic twins, out-of-frame TCR alpha sharing exceeded what models predicted. Invariant populations such as MAIT and iNKT cells could partly muddle zero-insertion analyses. Within beta out-of-frame sequences, the excess sharing observed between twins was weaker.

This sample also belongs to another study, concerning yellow fever vaccine responses in identical twins.

This TCR derives from a woman under 30 in good health. Source material: PBMCs.

In nucleotides, the CDR3 is TGTGCCAGCAGCGTCTCCCTCTCTGGAGTGAACACCGGGGAGCTGTTTTTT. Protein product: CASSVSLSGVNTGELFF. V is TRBV9 and J is TRBJ2-2; D remains ambiguous. Between the trimmed V and J ends, which lost 2 bases and 1 base, there was a span of 15 bases. Germline values: CDR1 SGDLS, CDR2 YYNGEE. This CDR3 has 17 amino acids.